This T cell receptor (beta chain) is from a study of T cells in Graves' hyperthyroidism and ophthalmopathy. Template material for amplifying TCR beta CDR3 regions consisted of RNA transcripts. Researchers ran a first-round RT-PCR on the TCR CDR3 using the HTBI primer set. Each CDR3 protein gets one entry after TCRdb re-called the multiplex PCR reads with MiXCR. The table shows 550,000 to 800,000 distinct CDR3 sequences, with about a sixth occurring only once. As regards this clonotype: The antigen remains unidentified.

The CDR3 runs 12 residues. V shed 1 base and J shed 6 bases, with 4 bases lying between them. Germline-derived CDR1 and CDR2 are MGHDK and SYGVNS. Absent ophthalmopathy progression within 18 months defined stable Graves' hyperthyroidism. Study observations and caveats: Most thyroid-expanded clonotypes above 0.001 were also found in blood.

The material sequenced was blood. The chain is built from TRBV25-1 and TRBJ1-5; no firm D call. The sequence came from a man between 18 and 29 years old with Graves' hyperthyroidism. CDR3 loop: CASSELGQPQHF. The CDR3 DNA sequence: TGTGCCAGCAGTGAATTGGGTCAGCCCCAGCATTTT.